These 25 T cell receptor beta chains were all obtained from the same sample, sequenced in a study of Ad26.COV2.S vaccination and SARS-CoV-2 variants. Treatment indicated: approximately 18 received Ad26.COV2.S at low or high dose, single or two shots; about five received placebo; per-sample allocation not given. Sampling took place 63 days after the first vaccine or placebo injection. The method was immunoSEQ multiplex PCR; TCRdb's version includes in-frame clones alone and lacks a portion of them. Seen here are hundreds of thousands of clones, around four fifths observed once, and the top ten hold around 7%. The sample consisted of peripheral blood, taken in a trial of Ad26.COV2.S vaccine versus placebo. The receptors derive from a person between 18 and 65 years old who received the Ad26.COV2.S COVID-19 vaccine or a placebo.

This clone showed up just a few times. The V and J genes are TRBV11-2 and TRBJ1-6; D uncertain. CDR3 length equals 14 residues. V was clipped by 8 bases and J by 6 bases, with 14 bases between them. CDR1 and CDR2 (germline): SGHAT, FQNNGV. CDR3 nucleotides: TGTGCCAGCCGGAAGAGATCGGGTAATTCACCCCTCCACTTT. This translates into CASRKRSGNSPLHF.

The count of this clone is one. The rearrangement links TRBV24-1 to TRBJ1-4, with a weak D call TRBD1 (5 bases). The CDR3 covers 14 residues. Trimming took off 2 bases at V and 8 bases at J, with 11 bases between the two ends. In germline, CDR1 is KGHDR, CDR2 SFDVKD. The CDR3 loop is CATSDSGQGEKLFF. CDR3 DNA: TGTGCCACCAGTGATTCAGGGCAGGGAGAAAAACTGTTTTTT.

This chain links TRBV5-6 with TRBJ1-2; 10 bases agree with TRBD1. V gave up 4 bases and J gave up 4 bases; unmatched junction bases: 4. This CDR3 has 14 residues. CDR1 SGHDT and CDR2 YYEEEE come from the germline V gene. The CDR3 DNA sequence: TGTGCCAGCAGCCTCGGACAGGGGGGCTATGGCTACACCTTC. This sequence encodes CASSLGQGGYGYTF.

The J gene is TRBJ2-3, the V gene TRBV6-5; no clear D gene. Trimming cost V 8 bases and J 4 bases, with 19 bases left between them. Germline V gene data show CDR1 as MNHEY and CDR2 as SVGAGI. The CDR3 spans 15 residues. CDR3 region: CASSKRPGNPDTQYF. Here the CDR3 DNA reads TGTGCCAGCTCGAAACGTCCAGGCAACCCAGATACGCAGTATTTT.

About this clone: This sample also contains other DNA sequences that code for the same CDR3. This sequence joins TRBV5-1 and TRBJ1-1; D perhaps matches TRBD1 (6 bases). The V end was cut by 3 bases, the J end by 1 base, with 10 bases between. The CDR3 extends over 14 amino acids. Germline loops: CDR1 SGHRS, CDR2 YFSETQ. CDR3 sequence (DNA): TGCGCCAGCAGCTCGCCGACAGGGAACACTGAAGCTTTCTTT. Its protein product is CASSSPTGNTEAFF.

The CDR3 DNA reads TGTGCCAGCAGCGCACTAGCAGATACGCAGTATTTT. Amino acids: CASSALADTQYF. This sequence joins TRBV12-3 or TRBV12-4 and TRBJ2-3; D might be TRBD2 (5 bases). CDR3 size: 12 residues. With 6 bases removed from V and 4 bases from J, the gap between germline ends came to 8 bases.

This chain uses TRBV9 with TRBJ2-1, with 9 bases lining up with TRBD2. After removal of 1 base from V and 4 bases from J, the junction contained 3 bases not matched to a gene. Germline CDR1 SGDLS, CDR2 YYNGEE. CDR3 length: 15 amino acids. The CDR3 protein is CASSVLRGGYNEQFF. In DNA form, the CDR3 reads TGTGCCAGCAGCGTATTGCGGGGGGGATACAATGAGCAGTTCTTC.

The V and J genes are TRBV4-2 and TRBJ2-7; D is possibly TRBD2 (6 bases). Looked up from germline, CDR1 is LGHNA and CDR2 is YNFKEQ. With 0 bases removed from V and 0 bases from J, the gap between germline ends came to 15 bases. The length of the CDR3 is 17 residues. Here the CDR3 reads CASSQDRVSGTSYEQYF. CDR3 coding DNA: TGTGCCAGCAGCCAAGATAGGGTTAGCGGAACCTCCTACGAGCAGTACTTC.

The chain links TRBV24-1 to TRBJ1-1; D ambiguous. V gave up 6 bases and J gave up 4 bases, with 8 bases separating them. Germline V gene sequence: CDR1 KGHDR, CDR2 SFDVKD. There are 12 residues in the CDR3. The CDR3 DNA reads TGTGCCACCAGTCCCTGGGGCACTGAAGCTTTCTTT. This translates into CATSPWGTEAFF.

V usage is TRBV7-3 and J usage is TRBJ2-3; the D gene is possibly TRBD1 (6 bases). Germline loops: CDR1 SGHTA, CDR2 FQGTGA. Deletions cut 5 bases from V and 6 bases from J, with 15 bases between. The CDR3 is 14 amino acids. DNA for the CDR3: TGTGCCAGCAGCCTCGGACAGAAGTACGATACGCAGTATTTT. Protein: CASSLGQKYDTQYF. The full variable domain, in which reference TRBV7-3 and TRBJ2-3 provide the parts outside the CDR3, is GAGVSQTPSNKVTEKGKYVELRCDPISGHTALYWYRQSLGQGPEFLIYFQGTGAADDSGLPNDRFFAVRPEGSVSTLKIQRTERGDSAVYLCASSLGQKYDTQYFGPGTRLTVL.

The rearrangement joins TRBV9 to TRBJ2-1; D is unclear. The CDR3 loop spans 14 amino acids. The germline V gene encodes CDR1 SGDLS and CDR2 YYNGEE. Trimming removed 0 bases at V and 7 bases at J, with 11 bases between. The CDR3 DNA reads as TGTGCCAGCAGCGTAGTCTCCCTGGGGAATGAGCAGTTCTTC. This gives the protein CASSVVSLGNEQFF.

This rearrangement joins TRBV6-5 to TRBJ1-1, with no clear D. V dropped 7 bases and J dropped 4 bases, with 19 bases sitting between them. From germline, CDR1 is MNHEY and CDR2 SVGAGI. The CDR3 has 15 residues. The CDR3 here is CASKKTRGFTTEAFF. The CDR3 DNA reads TGTGCCAGCAAAAAGACGAGAGGGTTCACCACTGAAGCTTTCTTT.

The J gene is TRBJ1-2, the V gene TRBV7-9; TRBD1 agrees at 9 bases. V dropped 5 bases and J dropped 7; count of bases not matched to a gene: 5. The CDR3 is 13 amino acids. CDR1 is SEHNR and CDR2 is FQNEAQ in the germline V gene (reference sequence). DNA of the CDR3: TGTGCCAGCAGCCGTGGACAGGGGCTTGGCTACACCTTC. Protein: CASSRGQGLGYTF.

This CDR3 is CASSLGGPGTEAFF. The CDR3 nucleotides read TGTGCCAGCAGCTTGGGTGGGCCCGGCACTGAAGCTTTCTTT. This chain links TRBV5-6 with TRBJ1-1; D not certain. The germline CDR1 and CDR2 sequences are SGHDT and YYEEEE. CDR3 length equals 14 residues. V dropped 0 bases and J dropped 4 bases, with 10 bases sitting between them.

This clone was counted between two and nine times. A read error is possible here, since a much larger clone lies one base away. The chain recombines TRBV7-9 with TRBJ1-1; D gene unclear. The V end was cut by 3 bases, the J end by 5 bases, with 4 bases between. Germline CDR1 and CDR2: SEHNR and FQNEAQ (reference sequence). This CDR3 has 11 residues. The chain's CDR3 is CASSFATEAFF. The CDR3 nucleotides are TGTGCCAGCAGCTTCGCGACTGAAGCTTTCTTT.

This chain joins TRBV19 and TRBJ1-3; the D is unclear. Per the germline V gene, CDR1 is LNHDA and CDR2 is SQIVND (reference sequence). The CDR3 contains 14 residues. With 7 bases removed from V and 3 bases from J, the gap between germline ends came to 13 bases. The CDR3 DNA sequence: TGTGCCAGTATCCCGGGTTCAGGTGGAAACACCATATATTTT. Translated, it gives CASIPGSGGNTIYF. The complete variable domain, with remaining parts taken from reference TRBV19 and TRBJ1-3, reads DGGITQSPKYLFRKEGQNVTLSCEQNLNHDAMYWYRQDPGQGLRLIYYSQIVNDFQKGDIAEGYSVSREKKESFPLTVTSAQKNPTAFYLCASIPGSGGNTIYFGEGSWLTVV.

V gene TRBV6-2 or TRBV6-3 combines with J gene TRBJ2-1, with 14 bases fitting TRBD2. The CDR3 contains 17 residues. CDR1 and CDR2 from the germline V gene are MNHEY and SVGEGT. V was clipped by 2 bases and J by 6 bases; unmatched bases: 6. For the CDR3, the DNA is TGTGCCAGCAGTTACCACAAGGGACTAGCGGGAGTCAATGAGCAGTTCTTC. Translation gives CASSYHKGLAGVNEQFF.

J is TRBJ1-1 and V is TRBV5-1; 7 bases match TRBD1. The ends lost 9 bases at V and 1 base at J; junction bases unmatched: 12. The CDR3 extends over 15 amino acids. CDR1 and CDR2 from the germline V gene are SGHRS and YFSETQ. The CDR3 coding sequence is TGCGCCACCAAGGGCGGGGGGACAGAGAACACTGAAGCTTTCTTT. Amino acids: CATKGGGTENTEAFF.

As DNA, the CDR3 is TGTGCCAGCAGCTTAGTGGGGGAGGGGATCACAGATACGCAGTATTTT. Translation: CASSLVGEGITDTQYF. The rearrangement links TRBV11-3 to TRBJ2-3; 7 bases fit TRBD2. The trim removed 1 base at V and 2 bases at J, leaving 6 bases unmatched. The CDR3 runs 16 residues. Germline V gives CDR1 SGHNT, CDR2 YENEEA.

The chain links TRBV5-1 to TRBJ2-3; D uncertain. Per germline, CDR1 SGHRS and CDR2 YFSETQ. The CDR3 covers 13 residues. V lost 4 bases, J lost 5 bases, and 11 bases lay in between. This CDR3 reads CASSLQVVDTQYF. In DNA, the CDR3 is TGCGCCAGCAGCCTCCAGGTGGTAGATACGCAGTATTTT.

The chain combines TRBV6-5 with TRBJ2-7, with D perhaps matching TRBD1 or TRBD2 (6 bases each). Germline lookup yields CDR1 MNHEY and CDR2 SVGAGI. CDR3 size: 15 residues. V was clipped by 7 bases and J by 0 bases, with 16 bases between them. CDR3 residues: CASTEGGYGSYEQYF. CDR3 nucleotides: TGTGCCAGCACCGAAGGGGGGTATGGCTCCTACGAGCAGTACTTC.

J is TRBJ2-1 and V is TRBV6-1; D gene uncertain. The CDR3 runs 13 residues. Trimming left V 0 bases short and J 15 bases short, with 15 bases between. Germline assignment: CDR1 MNHNS and CDR2 SASEGT. The CDR3 protein is CASSEARREVSFF. CDR3 sequence (DNA): TGTGCCAGCAGTGAAGCCCGCAGAGAGGTGTCGTTCTTC.

This chain links TRBV9 with TRBJ2-1; D is ambiguous. CDR1 SGDLS and CDR2 YYNGEE come from the germline V gene. This CDR3 has 13 amino acids. The V and J ends lost 4 bases and 10 bases respectively, with 15 bases between them. The DNA of the CDR3 is TGTGCCAGCAGCTCAACAATAGGAGACGAGCAGTTCTTC. It translates to CASSSTIGDEQFF.

The chain employs TRBV27 and TRBJ2-1; D is tentatively TRBD1 or TRBD2 (5 bases each). Per germline, CDR1 MNHEY and CDR2 SMNVEV (reference sequence). This CDR3 contains 15 residues. The ends were cut back, 5 bases at V and 0 bases at J, with 11 bases in the middle. CDR3 nucleotide sequence: TGTGCCAGCAGTCTCCGTGGGGGCTCCTACAATGAGCAGTTCTTC. Protein sequence: CASSLRGGSYNEQFF.

The chain uses TRBV28 and TRBJ1-4, with TRBD1 as a possible D gene (5 bases). Trimming shortened V by 2 bases and J by 10 bases, and 17 bases separated the two germline ends. This CDR3 has 15 residues. From germline, CDR1 is MDHEN and CDR2 SYDVKM. The CDR3 is CASSLRGGLRGKLFF. For the CDR3, the DNA is TGTGCCAGCAGTTTAAGGGGAGGCCTGAGGGGAAAACTGTTTTTT.